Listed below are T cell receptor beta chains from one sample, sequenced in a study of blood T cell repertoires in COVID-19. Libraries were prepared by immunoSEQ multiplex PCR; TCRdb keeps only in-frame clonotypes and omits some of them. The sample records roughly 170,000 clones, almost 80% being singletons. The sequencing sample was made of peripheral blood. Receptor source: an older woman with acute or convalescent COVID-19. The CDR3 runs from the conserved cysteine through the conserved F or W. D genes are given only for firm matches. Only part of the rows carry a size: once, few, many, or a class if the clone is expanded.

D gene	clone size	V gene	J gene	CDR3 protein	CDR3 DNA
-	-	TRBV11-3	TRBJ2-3	CASSLGHRTDTQYF	TGTGCCAGCAGCCTCGGACACCGCACAGATACGCAGTATTTT
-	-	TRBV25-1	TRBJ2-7	CASREGQAYEQYF	TGTGCCAGCAGAGAGGGACAAGCCTACGAGCAGTACTTC
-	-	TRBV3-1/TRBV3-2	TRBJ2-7	CASSQVPGVPYEQYF	TGTGCCAGCAGCCAAGTGCCCGGAGTACCCTACGAGCAGTACTTC
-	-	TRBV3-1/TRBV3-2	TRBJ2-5	CASSQSQLGNFRETQYF	TGTGCCAGCAGCCAATCTCAGCTCGGGAATTTTCGAGAGACCCAGTACTTC
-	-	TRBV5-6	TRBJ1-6	CASSLDTDFRPLHF	TGTGCCAGCAGCTTGGATACAGATTTTCGTCCCCTCCACTTT
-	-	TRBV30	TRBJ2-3	CAWSVWGGTDTQYF	TGTGCCTGGAGTGTCTGGGGAGGCACAGATACGCAGTATTTT
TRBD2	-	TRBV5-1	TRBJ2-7	CASSPSRTSGSLYEQYF	TGCGCCAGCAGTCCTAGTCGGACTAGCGGGAGTCTGTACGAGCAGTACTTC
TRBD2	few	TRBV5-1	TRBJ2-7	CASSLGTRSYEQYF	TGCGCCAGCAGCCTGGGGACTAGATCCTACGAGCAGTACTTC
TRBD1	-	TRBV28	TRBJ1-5	CASSRQGARYQPQHF	TGTGCCAGCAGTCGACAGGGGGCACGGTATCAGCCCCAGCATTTT
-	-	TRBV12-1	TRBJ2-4	CASSSLGRGYFQLAKNIQYF	TGTGCCAGCAGCTCTCTTGGCAGGGGCTATTTCCAACTAGCCAAAAACATTCAGTACTTC
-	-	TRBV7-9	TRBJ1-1	CASSSGGPEAFF	TGTGCCAGCAGCTCGGGGGGCCCTGAAGCTTTCTTT
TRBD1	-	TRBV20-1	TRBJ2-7	CSASSMGQGVGQQYF	TGCAGTGCTAGTTCCATGGGACAGGGGGTAGGTCAACAGTACTTC
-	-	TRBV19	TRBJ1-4	CASKQGSATNEKLFF	TGTGCCAGTAAGCAGGGGAGTGCAACTAATGAAAAACTGTTTTTT
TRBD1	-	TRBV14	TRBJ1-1	CASSPNLQGTEAFF	TGTGCCAGCAGCCCTAACCTACAGGGGACTGAAGCTTTCTTT
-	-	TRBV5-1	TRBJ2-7	CASSFSDNYEQYF	TGCGCCAGCAGCTTCTCAGATAACTACGAGCAGTACTTC
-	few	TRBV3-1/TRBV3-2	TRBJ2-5	CASSHAEPGAQYF	TGTGCCAGCAGCCATGCGGAGCCGGGGGCCCAGTACTTC
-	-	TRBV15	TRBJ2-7	CATSRDLAHYEQYF	TGTGCCACCAGCAGAGACCTAGCCCACTACGAGCAGTACTTC
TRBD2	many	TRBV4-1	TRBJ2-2	CASRLAGDGELFF	TGCGCCAGCAGACTAGCGGGAGACGGGGAGCTGTTTTTT
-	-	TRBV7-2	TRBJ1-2	CASSLGGGTNYGYTF	TGTGCCAGCAGCTTAGGCGGCGGCACTAACTATGGCTACACCTTC
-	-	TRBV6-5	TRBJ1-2	CASRSTGFGYTF	TGTGCCAGCAGATCAACAGGGTTTGGCTACACCTTC
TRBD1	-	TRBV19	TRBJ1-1	CASRFKGATTEAFF	TGTGCCAGTAGGTTCAAGGGGGCAACGACTGAAGCTTTCTTT
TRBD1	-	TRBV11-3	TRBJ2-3	CASSLGQGTTDTQYF	TGTGCCAGCAGCTTAGGACAGGGGACCACAGATACGCAGTATTTT
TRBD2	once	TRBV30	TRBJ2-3	CAWSYGRDTQYF	TGTGCCTGGAGTTACGGGAGGGATACGCAGTATTTT
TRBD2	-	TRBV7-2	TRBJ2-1	CASSPLAGGYNEQFF	TGTGCCAGCAGCCCCCTAGCGGGGGGGTACAATGAGCAGTTCTTC
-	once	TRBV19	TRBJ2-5	CASSIVGGVETQYF	TGTGCCAGCAGTATAGTTGGAGGGGTGGAGACCCAGTACTTC
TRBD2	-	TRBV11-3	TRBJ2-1	CASSFGTNHPSDEQFF	TGTGCCAGCAGCTTCGGGACTAACCACCCTTCGGATGAGCAGTTCTTC
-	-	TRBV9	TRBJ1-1	CASRKTGENTEAFF	TGTGCCAGCAGAAAGACAGGAGAGAACACTGAAGCTTTCTTT
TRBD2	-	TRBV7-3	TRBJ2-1	CASSLIPGLAYNEQFF	TGTGCCAGCAGCTTAATCCCGGGACTAGCCTACAATGAGCAGTTCTTC
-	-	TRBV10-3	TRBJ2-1	CAISDSSYNEQFF	TGTGCCATCAGTGACAGCTCCTACAATGAGCAGTTCTTC
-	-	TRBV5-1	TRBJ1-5	CASSLDSNSNQPQHF	TGCGCCAGCAGCTTGGACAGTAATAGCAATCAGCCCCAGCATTTT
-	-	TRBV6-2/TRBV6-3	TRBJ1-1	CASSHRGGLNTEAFF	TGTGCCAGCAGTCATAGGGGGGGGCTGAACACTGAAGCTTTCTTT
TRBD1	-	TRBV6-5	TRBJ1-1	CASSPQGANTEAFF	TGTGCCAGCAGCCCGCAGGGGGCGAACACTGAAGCTTTCTTT
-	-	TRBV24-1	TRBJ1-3	CATSLPPLNSGNTIYF	TGTGCCACCAGTCTACCCCCGCTGAACTCTGGAAACACCATATATTTT
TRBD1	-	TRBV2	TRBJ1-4	CASSANRGPTNEKLFF	TGTGCCAGCAGCGCTAACAGGGGGCCAACTAATGAAAAACTGTTTTTT
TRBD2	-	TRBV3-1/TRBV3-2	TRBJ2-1	CASSQDTSGIYNEQFF	TGTGCCAGCAGCCAAGATACTAGCGGAATTTACAATGAGCAGTTCTTC